This entry lists 10 T cell receptor beta chains sequenced from one sample in a study of CD8 T cells in Susac syndrome (dated by TCRdb to about 2019). The library was generated by the immunoSEQ multiplex PCR assay. RNA was extracted with the RNeasy kit and about 0.45 to 1 ug was reverse transcribed using random hexamers. TCRdb ran its own pipeline on the public reads, namely fastp trimming at Q25 and MiXCR clone calling, and kept in-frame beta chains. One record per CDR3 amino acid sequence lists the most common genes and DNA. Here the sample has around 300,000 distinct CDR3 sequences; around 92% occur a single time. The top ten hold roughly 0.059% of the sample. Specimen: CD4+ T cells from PBMCs. Receptor source: a human donor with multiple sclerosis.

V is TRBV5-1 and J is TRBJ2-5; no clear D gene. V lost 4 bases to trimming and J lost 2 bases, with 15 bases between them. In germline, CDR1 is SGHRS, CDR2 YFSETQ. There are 15 residues in the CDR3. The CDR3 sequence: CASSSHSGIQETQYF. For the CDR3, the DNA is TGCGCCAGCAGCAGTCATTCTGGCATTCAAGAGACCCAGTACTTC.

The CDR3 region has the DNA TGTGCCAGCACCAGGACTAGCGGGCCCACAGATACGCAGTATTTT. Translated, it gives CASTRTSGPTDTQYF. The chain combines TRBV6-5 with TRBJ2-3; 11 nucleotides align to TRBD2. Germline V gives CDR1 MNHEY, CDR2 SVGAGI. There are 15 residues in the CDR3. V was pared by 7 bases and J by 2 bases, with 5 bases of the junction left unmatched.

The chain carries TRBV11-2 and TRBJ2-5, with D perhaps TRBD1 (6 bases). CDR1 is SGHAT, CDR2 FQNNGV, per germline. V dropped 2 bases and J dropped 4 bases, with 11 bases sitting between them. CDR3 length equals 14 residues. The CDR3 loop is CASSLSTGTETQYF. CDR3 DNA: TGTGCCAGCAGCTTAAGCACAGGGACAGAGACCCAGTACTTC.

CDR3 protein: CASSYSHLVRQDEETQYF. The CDR3 coding sequence is TGTGCCAGCAGTTACTCCCATTTAGTCCGACAGGATGAAGAGACCCAGTACTTC. The rearrangement links TRBV6-5 to TRBJ2-5; possible D gene TRBD1, 6 bases. Germline lookup yields CDR1 MNHEY and CDR2 SVGAGI. This CDR3 has 18 amino acids. Trimming pared 0 bases from V and 3 bases from J, leaving 20 bases between.

This rearrangement joins TRBV6-1 to TRBJ2-7; either TRBD1 or TRBD2 may fit D (5 bases each). The CDR3 has 15 amino acids. Trimming left V 6 bases short and J 5 bases short, with 20 bases between. Germline CDR1 is MNHNS and CDR2 is SASEGT. The CDR3 region has the DNA TGTGCCAGCAGGGGCGAGGGGCAGTCCGTCCACGAGCAGTACTTC. Its translation: CASRGEGQSVHEQYF.

The genes are TRBV7-6 and TRBJ2-1; no clear D. The germline V gene encodes CDR1 SGHVS and CDR2 FNYEAQ. The CDR3 runs to 11 residues. V lost 1 base and J 10 bases, leaving 5 bases between the germline ends. CDR3 DNA: TGTGCCAGCAGCTTAGAGGCGGAGCAGTTCTTC. Translated, it gives CASSLEAEQFF.

The genes are TRBV3-1 and TRBJ2-3, with D tentatively TRBD1 (5 bases). The CDR3 contains 15 residues. The germline gives CDR1 LGHDT, CDR2 YNNKEL (reference sequence). Trimming stripped 3 bases from V and 0 bases from J, with 10 bases between. CDR3 residues: CASSQSQGSTDTQYF. CDR3 DNA sequence: TGTGCCAGCAGCCAGAGTCAGGGAAGCACAGATACGCAGTATTTT.

V usage is TRBV5-6 and J usage is TRBJ2-2; 7 bases agree with TRBD1. The CDR3 loop spans 15 amino acids. V dropped 0 bases and J dropped 3; count of bases not matched to a gene: 2. Germline V lookup: CDR1 SGHDT, CDR2 YYEEEE. The CDR3 DNA reads as TGTGCCAGCAGCTTGGGACAGGGTCACACCGGGGAGCTGTTTTTT. Translated: CASSLGQGHTGELFF.

The chain is built from TRBV18 and TRBJ1-3; 8 nucleotides agree with TRBD1. CDR3 length: 16 amino acids. Germline CDR1 KGHSH, CDR2 LQKENI. J gave up 0 bases and V 5 bases, and 6 bases lay outside the gene matches. The CDR3 bases are TGTGCCAGCTCAATCGACAGGGGAAGCTCTGGAAACACCATATATTTT. Its protein product is CASSIDRGSSGNTIYF.

V is TRBV5-8 and J is TRBJ2-2; 7 nucleotides match TRBD1. This CDR3 contains 16 residues. Germline loops: CDR1 SGHTS, CDR2 YDEGEE. V gave up 4 bases and J gave up 4 bases; unmatched junction bases: 10. The CDR3 coding sequence is TGTGCCAGCAGCAAACGGACAGGACGGTTCACCGGGGAGCTGTTTTTT. The encoded protein is CASSKRTGRFTGELFF. Looking up the rest from reference TRBV5-8 and TRBJ2-2 gives the full variable domain: EAGVTQSPTHLIKTRGQQATLRCSPISGHTSVYWYQQALGLGLQFLLWYDEGEERNRGNFPPRFSGRQFPNYSSELNVNALELEDSALYLCASSKRTGRFTGELFFGEGSRLTVL.